These 29 T cell receptor beta chains originate from one sample sequenced in a study of blood T cells in healthy people across ages. Then a second PCR, running roughly 7 to 11 cycles, was carried out with a sample-barcoded 5' primer and a J-beta primer mix. TCRdb redid the calling of the 5' RACE reads with MiXCR, one entry per CDR3 protein. Of 790,000 or so distinct CDR3 sequences listed, 45% to 70% are singletons. The sequenced sample was blood. Source of these receptors: a man aged 40-49 years in good health.

This clonotype occurred once. The chain's CDR3 is CAISELWGVDNEQFF. In DNA, the CDR3 is TGTGCCATCAGTGAGCTGTGGGGGGTGGACAATGAGCAGTTCTTC. The chain combines TRBV10-3 with TRBJ2-1, with a weak D call TRBD2 (6 bases). The CDR3 extends over 15 amino acids. Deletions cut 2 bases from V and 5 bases from J, with 13 bases between. Germline CDR1 ENHRY, CDR2 SYGVKD.

The chain employs TRBV7-2 and TRBJ2-1; TRBD2 agrees at 8 bases. The ends lost 10 bases at V and 0 bases at J; junction bases unmatched: 14. Germline CDR1 is SGHTA and CDR2 is FQGNSA. The CDR3 sequence is 17 residues long. In DNA form, the CDR3 reads TGTGCCACCACACTAGCGGCTAAATTGATCTCCTACAATGAGCAGTTCTTC. This gives the protein CATTLAAKLISYNEQFF.

This chain joins TRBV25-1 and TRBJ1-1, with D hard to call. The CDR3 consists of 16 residues. Trimming took 0 bases from V and 1 from J, leaving 12 bases between them. Germline V gives CDR1 MGHDK, CDR2 SYGVNS. The CDR3, as DNA: TGTGCCAGCAGTGAATATCCCAGTTGGAGGAACACTGAAGCTTTCTTT. It is translated as CASSEYPSWRNTEAFF.

The J gene is TRBJ1-5, the V gene TRBV28; D may be TRBD1 (6 bases). Germline-derived CDR1 and CDR2 are MDHEN and SYDVKM. The CDR3 loop spans 12 amino acids. V gave up 6 bases and J gave up 8 bases, with 11 bases separating them. The CDR3, as DNA: TGTGCCAGCAGCCGTAACAGGGAGCCCCAGCATTTT. Protein product: CASSRNREPQHF.

The chain recombines TRBV9 with TRBJ2-5, with no clear D. V was cut by 3 bases and J by 11 bases, with 29 bases left in between. The germline gives CDR1 SGDLS, CDR2 YYNGEE. The CDR3 has 17 residues. CDR3 protein: CASSGYAQALLYNEQYF. The CDR3 DNA reads TGTGCCAGCAGCGGGTACGCGCAGGCCTTACTATACAATGAGCAGTACTTC. Complete variable domain (other parts from reference TRBV9 and TRBJ2-5): DSGVTQTPKHLITATGQRVTLRCSPRSGDLSVYWYQQSLDQGLQFLIQYYNGEERAKGNILERFSAQQFPDLHSELNLSSLELGDSALYFCASSGYAQALLYNEQYFGPGTRLLVL.

V is TRBV7-9 and J is TRBJ2-5; TRBD2 is a possible D gene (5 bases). Looked up from germline, CDR1 is SEHNR and CDR2 is FQNEAQ (reference sequence). V lost 5 bases and J lost 0, with 19 bases in between. The CDR3 totals 17 residues. For the CDR3, the DNA is TGTGCCAGCAGCAGCTTCGTAGGTCAGGACTACCAAGAGACCCAGTACTTC. Translation gives CASSSFVGQDYQETQYF.

The rearrangement uses TRBV4-1 and TRBJ2-7; TRBD2 is a possible D gene (5 bases). TRBJ2-5 matches the DNA end more closely, so the J call is doubtful. Germline V gives CDR1 MGHRA, CDR2 YSYEKL. The CDR3 runs to 16 residues. The DNA for the CDR3 is TGCGCCAGCAGCCATCTATCCGGGGTTCCTGAAGAGACCCAGTACTTC. Its protein is CASSHLSGVPEETQYF.

As regards this clonotype: This sequence may be a read error, since a much larger clone differs from it by one base. The V and J genes are TRBV4-2 and TRBJ2-5, with 11 nucleotides matching TRBD2. Germline CDR1 and CDR2: LGHNA and YNFKEQ. V lost 2 bases to trimming and J lost 11 bases; unmatched junction nucleotides: 16. The CDR3 contains 17 residues. CDR3 DNA sequence: TGTGCCAGCAGCCAATCGACGGGGACTAGCGGTTACAATGAGCAGTACTTC. Encoded protein: CASSQSTGTSGYNEQYF.

V is TRBV29-1 and J is TRBJ2-5, with 7 bases lining up with TRBD1. Germline CDR1 reads SQVTM; CDR2 reads ANQGSEA. There are 13 residues in the CDR3. Germline trimming cut 5 bases from V and 4 bases from J; bases unmatched to any gene: 7. The CDR3 DNA follows: TGCAGCGTTTTAGGGGGCGGAGGAGAGACCCAGTACTTC. It yields the protein CSVLGGGGETQYF.

The chain combines TRBV20-1 with TRBJ1-1; D perhaps matches TRBD1 (5 bases). The CDR3 runs to 14 residues. Germline lookup yields CDR1 DFQATT and CDR2 SNEGSKA (reference sequence). Trimming removed 6 bases at V and 3 bases at J, with 17 bases between. CDR3 protein: CSASTGEGDTEAFF. The CDR3 nucleotides read TGCAGTGCGAGTACGGGCGAAGGGGACACTGAAGCTTTCTTT.

This clonotype was seen only a few times. V is TRBV5-6 and J is TRBJ2-5; perhaps TRBD1 as D (7 bases). The J call may be faulty, since TRBJ2-7 better matches the DNA end. The V gene's germline CDR1 is SGHDT and CDR2 YYEEEE. There are 14 residues in the CDR3. DNA for the CDR3: TGTGCCAGCAGCTTGCCGGGGGACAGTAGCGAGCAGTACTTC. As protein: CASSLPGDSSEQYF.

The CDR3 region is CASSPTGTPSQETQYF. In DNA, the CDR3 is TGTGCCAGCAGCCCCACCGGGACCCCTTCCCAAGAGACCCAGTACTTC. The chain carries TRBV5-5 and TRBJ2-4; perhaps D is TRBD1 or TRBD2 (5 bases each). TRBJ2-5 explains the end of the DNA better; the J call may be wrong. This CDR3 has 16 amino acids. Germline CDR1 is SGHKS and CDR2 is YYEKEE (reference sequence).

This clonotype appeared a single time. The gene calls are TRBV7-9 and TRBJ2-1; D is tentatively TRBD1 or TRBD2 (5 bases each). V was trimmed by 6 bases and J by 2 bases, leaving 14 bases between them. The V gene's germline CDR1 is SEHNR and CDR2 FQNEAQ (reference sequence). This CDR3 is 15 amino acids long. Here the CDR3 DNA reads TGTGCCAGCAGGGGGGAGACAATACCCTACAATGAGCAGTTCTTC. It translates to CASRGETIPYNEQFF.

Only one count was recorded for this clonotype. The gene calls are TRBV29-1 and TRBJ2-3; D is uncertain. The CDR3 length is 12 residues. The V end was cut by 7 bases, the J end by 3 bases, with 11 bases between. From germline, CDR1 is SQVTM and CDR2 ANQGSEA. CDR3 residues: CSGQDATDTQYF. The CDR3 nucleotides read TGCAGCGGTCAGGATGCGACAGATACGCAGTATTTT.

This clonotype was counted between two and nine times. The genes are TRBV29-1 and TRBJ2-1; D gene unclear. The J call is uncertain, as TRBJ2-7 better fits the DNA end. CDR1 and CDR2 from the germline V gene are SQVTM and ANQGSEA. This CDR3 comprises 14 residues. CDR3 in amino acids: CSVSPVGRNNEQYF. DNA for the CDR3: TGCAGCGTCTCCCCAGTAGGGCGCAACAATGAGCAGTACTTC.

This chain joins TRBV27 and TRBJ1-6; the D is unclear. The length of the CDR3 is 17 residues. V lost 5 bases to trimming and J lost 0 bases, with 14 bases between them. Germline-derived CDR1 and CDR2 are MNHEY and SMNVEV (reference sequence). CDR3 region: CASSINLASSYNSPLHF. In nucleotides, the CDR3 is TGTGCCAGCAGTATAAACCTGGCGAGCTCCTATAATTCACCCCTCCACTTT.

The V and J genes are TRBV12-3 or TRBV12-4 and TRBJ2-4, with 9 bases aligning to TRBD1. Unmatched junction bases numbered 1, after V lost 5 bases and J lost 5 bases. The CDR3 has 13 residues. The chain's CDR3 is CASSRQGENIQYF. The CDR3 coding sequence is TGTGCCAGCAGTCGACAGGGGGAAAACATTCAGTACTTC.

The chain employs TRBV7-9 and TRBJ1-2; 7 bases are a match to TRBD1. The CDR3 is 14 amino acids. V gave up 3 bases and J gave up 6 bases; unmatched junction bases: 7. CDR1 is SEHNR, CDR2 FQNEAQ, per germline (reference sequence). CDR3 sequence (DNA): TGTGCCAGCAGCTTTAACCAGGGGGTCGATGGCTACACCTTC. Its protein product is CASSFNQGVDGYTF.

The chain recombines TRBV3-1 with TRBJ2-3, with 9 bases lining up with TRBD1. The CDR3 is 18 residues long. Trimming took 0 bases from V and 5 from J; bases not matched to a gene: 12. Per the germline V gene, CDR1 is LGHDT and CDR2 is YNNKEL (reference sequence). The CDR3 DNA reads as TGTGCCAGCAGCCAAGAGTTTGGTTGGACAGGGGAGGGAGATACGCAGTATTTT. It yields the protein CASSQEFGWTGEGDTQYF.

The rearrangement uses TRBV20-1 and TRBJ1-5; no reliable D call. The CDR3 runs 14 residues. The V and J ends lost 3 bases and 0 bases respectively, with 9 bases between them. In germline, CDR1 is DFQATT, CDR2 SNEGSKA (reference sequence). Here the CDR3 reads CSASGRYSNQPQHF. The CDR3, as DNA: TGCAGTGCTAGTGGACGGTATAGCAATCAGCCCCAGCATTTT.

This chain joins TRBV21-1 and TRBJ2-2; the table's D gene call, TRBD2, was not cross checked with the DNA. TRBV21-1 is deemed a pseudogene. The CDR3 runs to 15 residues. The CDR3 DNA sequence: TGTGCCAGCAGAAAAGCGGGAGGGCCTGACGGGGAGCTGTTTTTT. The encoded protein is CASRKAGGPDGELFF.

V is TRBV19 and J is TRBJ2-5; D not certain. CDR1 is LNHDA and CDR2 is SQIVND in the germline V gene (reference sequence). This CDR3 contains 16 residues. V lost 0 bases and J 3 bases, leaving 14 bases between the germline ends. The CDR3 nucleotides read TGTGCCAGTAGTATAGAGCTCGGCAGGACCGAAGAGACCCAGTACTTC. Its translation is CASSIELGRTEETQYF. The full variable domain, in which reference TRBV19 and TRBJ2-5 provide the parts outside the CDR3, is DGGITQSPKYLFRKEGQNVTLSCEQNLNHDAMYWYRQDPGQGLRLIYYSQIVNDFQKGDIAEGYSVSREKKESFPLTVTSAQKNPTAFYLCASSIELGRTEETQYFGPGTRLLVL.

The J gene is TRBJ1-2, the V gene TRBV7-9; D might be TRBD1 (5 bases). CDR3 length: 14 residues. The V gene lost 0 bases and the J gene lost 5 bases, with 10 bases spanning the gap. The germline V gene encodes CDR1 SEHNR and CDR2 FQNEAQ (reference sequence). In DNA, the CDR3 is TGTGCCAGCAGCTTAGCGGCAGGGAGGTATGGCTACACCTTC. Protein product: CASSLAAGRYGYTF.

V is TRBV11-3 and J is TRBJ2-5; 7 bases line up with TRBD1. The CDR3 runs to 14 residues. V lost 5 bases, J lost 2 bases, and 5 bases stayed unmatched. The germline CDR1 and CDR2 sequences are SGHNT and YENEEA. The CDR3 DNA reads as TGTGCCAGCAGCAAAAGGGACAGTCAAGAGACCCAGTACTTC. Translated, it gives CASSKRDSQETQYF.

The chain has TRBV20-1 and TRBJ2-1; 12 bases line up with TRBD2. The V gene's germline CDR1 is DFQATT and CDR2 SNEGSKA (reference sequence). CDR3 length: 16 amino acids. Trimming cost V 0 bases and J 6 bases; bases outside gene matches: 6. The CDR3 DNA follows: TGCAGTGCTAGAGATTTTCTAGCGGGAGGGATCAATGAGCAGTTCTTC. Its translation is CSARDFLAGGINEQFF.

This clonotype was observed at least ten times. The chain is built from TRBV5-1 and TRBJ2-7, with no clear D. Per the germline V gene, CDR1 is SGHRS and CDR2 is YFSETQ. V was trimmed by 0 bases and J by 5 bases, leaving 12 bases between them. The CDR3 runs 14 residues. The CDR3 region has the DNA TGCGCCAGCAGCTTGGCCATCGGGTACGACGAGCAGTACTTC. The encoded protein is CASSLAIGYDEQYF.

This chain connects TRBV25-1 to TRBJ2-3, with D uncertain. CDR3 length equals 17 residues. CDR1 is MGHDK, CDR2 SYGVNS, per germline. The germline V and J ends were trimmed by 3 bases and 6 bases, with 22 bases remaining between them. The CDR3 region has the DNA TGTGCCAGCAGTGAGAAAAAAGATATTTGGACCCCCGATACGCAGTATTTT. This encodes CASSEKKDIWTPDTQYF.

This clonotype was observed a handful of times. The V and J genes are TRBV25-1 and TRBJ2-5, with 11 bases fitting TRBD2. CDR1 MGHDK and CDR2 SYGVNS come from the germline V gene. CDR3 size: 16 residues. V lost 5 bases, J lost 2 bases, and 7 bases stayed unmatched. CDR3 amino acids: CASSRLAGGLQETQYF. As DNA, the CDR3 is TGTGCCAGCAGTCGTCTAGCGGGGGGCCTTCAAGAGACCCAGTACTTC.

The V call is TRBV7-3, the J call TRBJ2-3; tentatively, D is TRBD1 or TRBD2 (5 bases each). CDR3 length: 16 amino acids. Trimming pared 4 bases from V and 4 bases from J, leaving 18 bases between. Germline values: CDR1 SGHTA, CDR2 FQGTGA. The CDR3 DNA reads TGTGCCAGCAGCTACGGACCGGGGCAGGCGGCAGATACGCAGTATTTT. The encoded protein is CASSYGPGQAADTQYF.